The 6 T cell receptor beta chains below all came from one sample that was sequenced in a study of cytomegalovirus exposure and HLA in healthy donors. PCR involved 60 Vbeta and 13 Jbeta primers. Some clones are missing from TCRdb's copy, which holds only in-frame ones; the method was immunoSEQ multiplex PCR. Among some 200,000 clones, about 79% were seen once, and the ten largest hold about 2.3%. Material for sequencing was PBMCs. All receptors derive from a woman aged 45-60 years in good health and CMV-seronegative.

The CDR3, as DNA: TGTGCCAGCAGCTCAACCGGACAGGCCAACTATGGCTACACCTTC. Translation: CASSSTGQANYGYTF. This sequence joins TRBV9 and TRBJ1-2, with 7 positions matching TRBD1. Germline V CDR1 and CDR2: SGDLS, YYNGEE. The CDR3 contains 15 residues. V gave up 4 bases and J gave up 2 bases; unmatched junction bases: 8.

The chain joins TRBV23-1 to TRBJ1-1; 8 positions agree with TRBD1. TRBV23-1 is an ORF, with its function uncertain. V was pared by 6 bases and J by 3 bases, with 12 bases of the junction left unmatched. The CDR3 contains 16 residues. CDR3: CASSPKGQGFDTEAFF. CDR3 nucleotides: TGCGCCAGCAGCCCAAAAGGACAGGGTTTCGACACTGAAGCTTTCTTT.

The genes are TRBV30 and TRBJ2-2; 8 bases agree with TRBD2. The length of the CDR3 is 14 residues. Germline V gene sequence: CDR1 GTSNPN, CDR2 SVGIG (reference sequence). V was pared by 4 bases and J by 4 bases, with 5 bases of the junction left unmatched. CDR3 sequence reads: CAWNGGAGTGELFF. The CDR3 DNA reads TGTGCCTGGAACGGGGGGGCGGGCACCGGGGAGCTGTTTTTT.

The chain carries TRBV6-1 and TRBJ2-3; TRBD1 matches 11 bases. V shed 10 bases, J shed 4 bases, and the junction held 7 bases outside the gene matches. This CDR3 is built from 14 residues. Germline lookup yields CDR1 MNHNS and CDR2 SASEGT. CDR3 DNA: TGTGCCACCTCGCCGGGACAGGGGGCAGATACGCAGTATTTT. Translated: CATSPGQGADTQYF.

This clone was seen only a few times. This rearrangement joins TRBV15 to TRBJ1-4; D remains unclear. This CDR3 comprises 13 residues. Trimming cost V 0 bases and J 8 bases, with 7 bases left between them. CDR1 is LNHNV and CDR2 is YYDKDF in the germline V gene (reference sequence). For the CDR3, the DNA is TGTGCCACCAGCAGAGAGGTGAGGGAAAAACTGTTTTTT. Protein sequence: CATSREVREKLFF.

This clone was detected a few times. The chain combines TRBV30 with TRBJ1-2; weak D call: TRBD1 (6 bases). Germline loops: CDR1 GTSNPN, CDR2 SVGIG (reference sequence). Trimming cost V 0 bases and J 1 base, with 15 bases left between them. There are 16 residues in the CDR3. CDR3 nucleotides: TGTGCCTGGAGTGTACGAGCGGGGGGCTTTAACTATGGCTACACCTTC. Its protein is CAWSVRAGGFNYGYTF.